This T cell receptor beta chain was retrieved from a study of shared clonotypes between healthy human individuals (TCRdb year 2020). Concerning the study at large: The cohort comprised two women and a few men aged 18 to 49 years. Different laboratories and diverse techniques were used to prepare libraries and sequence TCR repertoires, to increase sequencing depth and limit assay-specific biases. Per donor, leukapheresis produced somewhere between about 0.9 and 9.5 billion PBMCs. Per donor, three plates each were used for CD4 naive and CD4 memory, two for CD8 naive, and one for CD8 memory. Blood TCR repertoires of roughly five healthy adults were deeply sequenced to estimate repertoire size and the extent of clonotype sharing between individuals.

Summary of the overall study and its limitations: Sampling was restricted to blood, and TCR repertoires in tissue are likely to differ from TCR repertoires in blood. Across a handful of donors, roughly 5.1% of naive CD4, 3% to 4% of naive CD8, under 2.5% of memory CD4, and approximately 0.4% of memory CD8 clonotypes were shared. Incomplete sequencing was indicated by rarefaction of sorted-subset datasets, despite the large sequencing depth. Pairwise subsampling indicated that sequencing depth was expected to affect the degree of clonotype sharing among donors. Compared with non-shared clonotypes, the clonotypes found in all four sorted-subset donors had higher generation probabilities. Estimated clonotype richness was generally larger for naive than for memory subsets. The small number of donors limited the genetic and exposure-history diversity represented.

The cysteine opens and the phenylalanine closes a CDR3 of 12 amino acids. Left in the record is the CDR3 DNA by itself, 36 bases read in frame from the first base. The germline V gene provides CDR1 KGHSH and CDR2 LQKENI. Deletion took 5 bases off V and 10 bases off J, with a span of 12 bases between the germline ends. Healthy HIV-negative adults with no recently reported acute infections or vaccinations were included as donors. Every donor was a Caucasian adult residing in Nashville, Tennessee, USA. CD4+ T cells were enriched through magnetic negative selection, after which naive cells were positively selected on CD45RA and the remaining negative fraction served as the memory subset. Blood was obtained by leukapheresis, after which PBMCs were separated by Ficoll-Histopaque density gradient centrifugation and cryopreserved in liquid nitrogen vapor phase. Analytical flow cytometry was used to check the purity and quantity of each magnetically sorted T cell population. From each sorted fraction, genomic DNA was isolated and quantified by UV absorbance on a Nanodrop 2000c.

Using the deep immunoSEQ assay, TCR CDR3 regions were amplified from genomic DNA by multiplex PCR. Extracted genomic DNA from each cell subset was spread evenly across all wells of several immunoSEQ 96-well plates, with each plate serving as a replicate. Each replicate PCR for sorted subsets received about 220 ng genomic DNA, equal to 28,000 or so T cell genomes. The purified libraries were quantified using a Qubit 3.0 fluorometer, sized with a Bioanalyzer 2100, and then quantified again using the KAPA Library Quantification kit. Every immunoSEQ 96-well plate was sequenced on a separate single-read 150-cycle Illumina NextSeq 550 flow cell. As for the authors' bioinformatics: Because only junctional sequences without quality scores were contained in the immunoSEQ output, filtering matching that applied to full-length reads could not be performed. Sequences were annotated with PyIR, a Python wrapper for IgBLAST v1.9, and V/J genes and CDR3 were assigned using IMGT germline references. Any read was removed if the V/J assignment was weak (E-value above 1e-6), the CDR3 was missing, or the read contained stop codons, out-of-frame junctions, or ambiguous translated residues. V3J clonotypes were defined by identical inferred V gene, J gene, and CDR3 amino acid sequence. Percentage overlap between repertoires was computed as shared unique clonotypes divided by the size of the smaller repertoire. RTK rarefaction, the Chao1 estimator, and Recon v2.1 estimates of unobserved clonotypes were used to assess repertoire richness. Generation probabilities for all TCRbeta clonotypes obtained by the gDNA method from four donors were computed using OLGA. The immuneACCESS repertoire file appears here via TCRdb, limited to in-frame rearrangements. These files lack a portion of the clones; in checked studies, under half of the deficit traces to unresolved V genes, and the cause of the others is not known. That table gives V, J and clone size, and the DNA gave D and trimming. The sample data list roughly 680,000 clones, and around 77% of these were observed just once. 1.8% of the sample is in the top ten clones.

Concerning this clone itself: There is no known antigen for this receptor. Base qualities were left out, and no much larger clone turns up one base away.

Sequencing used memory CD4+ T cells sorted from blood. This sample's cell subset or site label indicates: CD45RA-negative fraction. The receptor comes from a woman in her 30s in good health. The rearrangement combines TRBV18 with TRBJ2-1; no D gene is confidently identified. This receptor carries the CDR3 CASSARAWEQFF. The DNA reads as follows: TGTGCCAGCTCAGCTAGGGCATGGGAGCAGTTCTTC.